Presented here are 27 T cell receptor beta chains from one specimen sequenced in a study of blood T cell repertoires in COVID-19. Method: immunoSEQ multiplex PCR; TCRdb's copy keeps in-frame clones and lacks some. The table records around 400,000 clones, over 75% of them present only once. The sample comprised peripheral blood. These receptors were taken from a woman aged 55-70 years with COVID-19, enrolled during active disease.

The rearrangement joins TRBV5-6 to TRBJ1-2; TRBD1 is a possible D gene (5 bases). V lost 4 bases to trimming and J lost 4 bases, with 20 bases between them. The CDR3 contains 16 residues. In germline, CDR1 is SGHDT, CDR2 YYEEEE. As DNA, the CDR3 is TGTGCCAGCAGCCCCGTTGGAAAGGGGAACAGCTATGGCTACACCTTC. This translates into CASSPVGKGNSYGYTF.

The chain carries TRBV19 and TRBJ1-1, with D perhaps TRBD1 (5 bases). CDR3 size: 14 residues. With 1 base removed from V and 5 bases from J, the gap between germline ends came to 11 bases. Germline V gene data show CDR1 as LNHDA and CDR2 as SQIVND (reference sequence). The DNA of the CDR3 is TGTGCCAGTAGTATAGGACGGGAGGGGACTGAAGCTTTCTTT. This codes for CASSIGREGTEAFF.

The chain employs TRBV5-4 and TRBJ2-2; tentatively, D is TRBD1 (6 bases). Germline assignment: CDR1 SGHNT and CDR2 YYREEE (reference sequence). The CDR3 has 14 residues. Trimming stripped 3 bases from V and 6 bases from J, with 12 bases between. The CDR3 DNA sequence: TGTGCCAGCAGCTCGCCCACAGGGCCCGGGGAGCTGTTTTTT. This sequence encodes CASSSPTGPGELFF.

The rearrangement uses TRBV5-1 and TRBJ2-7, with 7 bases lining up with TRBD1. The CDR3 consists of 15 residues. V lost 0 bases and J lost 3; bases outside the gene matches: 6. Germline assignment: CDR1 SGHRS and CDR2 YFSETQ. The CDR3 nucleotides are TGCGCCAGCAGCTTGGGATCCGGGACAGTCTACGAGCAGTACTTC. It translates to CASSLGSGTVYEQYF.

This clone was seen a handful of times. The V call is TRBV6-1, the J call TRBJ2-7, with D possibly matching TRBD1 (6 bases). There are 15 residues in the CDR3. Per the germline V gene, CDR1 is MNHNS and CDR2 is SASEGT. Trimming took off 0 bases at V and 3 bases at J, with 12 bases between the two ends. CDR3: CASSEATGFYYEQYF. DNA for the CDR3: TGTGCCAGCAGTGAAGCAACAGGGTTTTACTACGAGCAGTACTTC.

The CDR3 sequence is CASSLIPGGRKLGEAFF. The CDR3 DNA follows: TGTGCCAGCAGCTTAATACCAGGGGGGAGGAAGTTAGGTGAAGCTTTCTTT. The V call is TRBV11-2, the J call TRBJ1-1; TRBD1 matches at 7 bases. This CDR3 region has 17 residues. J lost 7 bases, V lost 2 bases, and 16 bases had no gene match. Looked up from germline, CDR1 is SGHAT and CDR2 is FQNNGV.

V is TRBV24-1 and J is TRBJ2-3, with D perhaps matching TRBD2 (5 bases). The CDR3 sequence is 16 residues long. Germline values: CDR1 KGHDR, CDR2 SFDVKD. V was pared by 0 bases and J by 1 base, with 10 bases between. The CDR3 DNA is TGTGCCACCAGTGATTTGCCGGAGGACTGCACAGATACGCAGTATTTT. It yields the protein CATSDLPEDCTDTQYF.

This CDR3 is CASSLGLVTEAFF. For the CDR3, the DNA is TGTGCCAGCAGCTTGGGACTTGTCACTGAAGCTTTCTTT. This rearrangement joins TRBV7-2 to TRBJ1-1; D might be TRBD1 (5 bases). Germline V gives CDR1 SGHTA, CDR2 FQGNSA. This CDR3 comprises 13 residues. V was clipped by 3 bases and J by 4 bases, with 9 bases between them.

This clone appeared a single time. This rearrangement joins TRBV14 to TRBJ2-1; a possible D gene is TRBD1 (5 bases). The V end lost 1 base, the J end lost 9 bases, and 19 bases lay between the germline ends. CDR1 SGHDN and CDR2 FVKESK come from the germline V gene. This CDR3 has 16 residues. Here the CDR3 reads CASSQVAGISTGEQFF. In DNA, the CDR3 is TGTGCCAGCAGCCAAGTGGCAGGGATCTCGACCGGTGAGCAGTTCTTC. The variable domain in full, with the rest retrieved from reference TRBV14 and TRBJ2-1, is EAGVTQFPSHSVIEKGQTVTLRCDPISGHDNLYWYRRVMGKEIKFLLHFVKESKQDESGMPNNRFLAERTGGTYSTLKVQPAELEDSGVYFCASSQVAGISTGEQFFGPGTRLTVL.

V gene TRBV7-3 combines with J gene TRBJ2-5; D uncertain. The CDR3 consists of 13 residues. Trimming left V 2 bases short and J 2 bases short, with 6 bases between. Germline CDR1 is SGHTA and CDR2 is FQGTGA. Here the CDR3 reads CASSLFGQETQYF. The CDR3 DNA reads as TGTGCCAGCAGCTTATTCGGGCAAGAGACCCAGTACTTC. The whole variable domain, remainder taken from reference TRBV7-3 and TRBJ2-5, is GAGVSQTPSNKVTEKGKYVELRCDPISGHTALYWYRQSLGQGPEFLIYFQGTGAADDSGLPNDRFFAVRPEGSVSTLKIQRTERGDSAVYLCASSLFGQETQYFGPGTRLLVL.

J is TRBJ2-3 and V is TRBV5-1, with D perhaps matching TRBD2 (5 bases). The CDR3 loop spans 15 amino acids. The V and J ends lost 7 bases and 2 bases respectively, with 17 bases between them. Germline V lookup: CDR1 SGHRS, CDR2 YFSETQ. This CDR3 reads CASGQTTSTTDTQYF. CDR3 DNA: TGCGCCAGCGGGCAGACTACATCAACCACAGATACGCAGTATTTT.

The J gene is TRBJ2-1, the V gene TRBV30; perhaps TRBD1 as D (6 bases). Germline V gene lookup returns CDR1 GTSNPN and CDR2 SVGIG (reference sequence). This CDR3 has 12 residues. The germline V and J ends were trimmed by 4 bases and 3 bases, with 7 bases remaining between them. CDR3 coding DNA: TGTGCCTGGAACAGGGTCTACAATGAGCAGTTCTTC. Its protein product is CAWNRVYNEQFF.

In DNA, the CDR3 is TGTGCCAGCTCCGGACTAGCGGGGGGCCAGAGAGATACGCAGTATTTT. As protein: CASSGLAGGQRDTQYF. V is TRBV18 and J is TRBJ2-3; 14 bases map to TRBD2. CDR1 KGHSH and CDR2 LQKENI come from the germline V gene. The trim removed 6 bases at V and 5 bases at J, leaving 7 bases unmatched. The CDR3 length is 16 residues.

The V gene is TRBV7-2, the J gene TRBJ2-7; 10 bases agree with TRBD2. Unmatched junction bases numbered 8, after V lost 1 base and J lost 2 bases. CDR1 and CDR2 from the germline V gene are SGHTA and FQGNSA. The CDR3 covers 17 residues. The CDR3 loop reads CASSLGETSGDPYEQYF. The CDR3 DNA sequence: TGTGCCAGCAGCTTAGGGGAAACTAGCGGGGATCCCTACGAGCAGTACTTC.

The sample holds one count of this clone. The V call is TRBV16, the J call TRBJ1-5; D unclear. Trimming took off 2 bases at V and 6 bases at J, with 8 bases between the two ends. Germline CDR1 KGHSY, CDR2 FQNENV. This CDR3 contains 13 residues. DNA for the CDR3: TGTGCCAGCAGCCAAGTTACGAGTCAGCCCCAGCATTTT. Amino acids: CASSQVTSQPQHF.

CDR3 amino acids: CASSLALTAGGGWTEAFF. The CDR3 DNA reads as TGCGCCAGCAGCTTGGCCTTGACAGCGGGGGGCGGATGGACTGAAGCTTTCTTT. The gene calls are TRBV5-1 and TRBJ1-1, with a weak D call TRBD1 (6 bases). The CDR3 length is 18 residues. From germline, CDR1 is SGHRS and CDR2 YFSETQ. V was pared by 0 bases and J by 5 bases, with 23 bases between.

The chain uses TRBV7-9 and TRBJ1-2, with 8 bases lining up with TRBD1. V was pared by 0 bases and J by 9 bases, with 6 bases of the junction left unmatched. The CDR3 consists of 14 residues. Germline V gives CDR1 SEHNR, CDR2 FQNEAQ (reference sequence). The CDR3 sequence: CASSLAPTGDRYTF. CDR3 nucleotides: TGTGCCAGCAGCTTAGCGCCGACAGGGGATCGCTACACCTTC.

The chain uses TRBV7-6 and TRBJ1-1; D uncertain. This CDR3 spans 14 amino acids. V gave up 0 bases and J gave up 4 bases, with 9 bases separating them. Germline V gene sequence: CDR1 SGHVS, CDR2 FNYEAQ. The CDR3 nucleotides are TGTGCCAGCAGCTTAGCGACTGAGGGCACTGAAGCTTTCTTT. This encodes CASSLATEGTEAFF. The whole variable domain, remainder taken from reference TRBV7-6 and TRBJ1-1, is GAGVSQSPRYKVTKRGQDVALRCDPISGHVSLYWYRQALGQGPEFLTYFNYEAQQDKSGLPNDRFSAERPEGSISTLTIQRTEQRDSAMYRCASSLATEGTEAFFGQGTRLTVV.

V and J are TRBV20-1 and TRBJ1-2; perhaps TRBD1 as D (6 bases). V lost 5 bases to trimming and J lost 12 bases, with 13 bases between them. Germline V gives CDR1 DFQATT, CDR2 SNEGSKA (reference sequence). This CDR3 contains 10 residues. CDR3: CSADTGPDTF. As DNA, the CDR3 is TGCAGTGCTGACACAGGGCCCGACACCTTC.

This clone appeared a single time. The rearrangement uses TRBV9 and TRBJ1-2, with TRBD1 matching 7 bases. The CDR3 spans 15 residues. Per the germline V gene, CDR1 is SGDLS and CDR2 is YYNGEE. J gave up 3 bases and V 0 bases, and 5 bases lay outside the gene matches. CDR3 sequence reads: CASSVGGGPYYGYTF. The CDR3 nucleotides read TGTGCCAGCAGCGTAGGAGGGGGCCCCTACTATGGCTACACCTTC.

This rearrangement joins TRBV14 to TRBJ2-5; D ambiguous. From germline, CDR1 is SGHDN and CDR2 FVKESK. This CDR3 contains 15 residues. The germline V and J ends were trimmed by 0 bases and 5 bases, with 13 bases remaining between them. CDR3 nucleotide sequence: TGTGCCAGCAGCCAAGATCTCCAATACGGGGAGACCCAGTACTTC. This codes for CASSQDLQYGETQYF.

The chain couples TRBV7-8 to TRBJ2-5; TRBD2 might be the D (5 bases). Deletions cut 5 bases from V and 1 base from J, with 8 bases between. CDR3 length: 13 amino acids. Germline V CDR1 and CDR2: SGHVS, FQNEAQ. This CDR3 reads CASSLDFQETQYF. The CDR3 DNA sequence: TGTGCCAGCAGCCTGGACTTCCAAGAGACCCAGTACTTC.

This rearrangement joins TRBV6-5 to TRBJ1-2; no reliable D call. Germline CDR1 is MNHEY and CDR2 is SVGAGI. The CDR3 covers 15 residues. Trimming pared 0 bases from V and 7 bases from J, leaving 15 bases between. This CDR3 is CASSYSRVFISGYTF. Here the CDR3 DNA reads TGTGCCAGCAGTTACTCACGGGTTTTTATCTCTGGCTACACCTTC.

The chain uses TRBV27 and TRBJ2-7; D is undetermined. This CDR3 comprises 14 residues. Trimming took off 6 bases at V and 3 bases at J, with 15 bases between the two ends. Germline V gene lookup returns CDR1 MNHEY and CDR2 SMNVEV (reference sequence). The CDR3 protein is CASSRFFGDYEQYF. The CDR3 nucleotides are TGTGCCAGCAGCAGGTTTTTCGGCGACTACGAGCAGTACTTC.

As for this clone: Different DNA sequences within this sample yield the same CDR3. CDR3 bases: TGCGCCAGCAGCTTGGCCTTAGAGACCCAGTACTTC. Its protein product is CASSLALETQYF. The chain uses TRBV5-1 and TRBJ2-5; D is ambiguous. The CDR3 has 12 amino acids. The germline V gene encodes CDR1 SGHRS and CDR2 YFSETQ. The V and J ends lost 0 bases and 4 bases respectively, with 4 bases between them.

To note about this clone: In the same sample, other DNA sequences code for this CDR3. V and J are TRBV7-9 and TRBJ1-4; TRBD1 aligns across 8 bases. Losses at the gene ends were 2 bases for V and 8 bases for J; bases not matched to a gene: 4. The germline CDR1 and CDR2 sequences are SEHNR and FQNEAQ (reference sequence). This CDR3 is 14 amino acids long. The CDR3 nucleotides are TGTGCCAGCAGCTTAAGACAGGGGAACGAAAAACTGTTTTTT. It specifies CASSLRQGNEKLFF. Full variable domain (rest looked up from reference TRBV7-9 and TRBJ1-4): DTGVSQNPRHKITKRGQNVTFRCDPISEHNRLYWYRQTLGQGPEFLTYFQNEAQLEKSRLLSDRFSAERPKGSFSTLEIQRTEQGDSAMYLCASSLRQGNEKLFFGSGTQLSVL.

The V and J genes are TRBV5-1 and TRBJ1-4, with D uncertain. The germline V gene has CDR1 SGHRS and CDR2 YFSETQ. CDR3 length: 14 amino acids. V dropped 4 bases and J dropped 0 bases, with 7 bases sitting between them. The CDR3 DNA is TGCGCCAGCAGCGCAGAAGCAACTAATGAAAAACTGTTTTTT. This gives the protein CASSAEATNEKLFF.